This paragraph reports one T cell receptor (beta chain). Its antigen remains unknown. These data are taken from a study of vaccination and CD4 T cells after COVID-19. Described treatment: approximately 11-day PBMC culture with coronavirus spike peptide pools or control peptides (ViraFEST assay). An Oncomine TCR Beta short-read assay was used to sequence the DNA from cultured CD4+ T cells. Genomic DNA was taken out of cultured CD4+ T cells by extraction. TCRdb itself ran the PCR reads through MiXCR, one entry per CDR3 protein. The sample has about 12,000 distinct CDR3 sequences; 60% to 65% are singletons. The CDR3 runs 14 residues. CDR1 and CDR2 (germline): SNHLY, FYNNEI. The V gene lost 11 bases and the J gene lost 0 bases, with 15 bases spanning the gap.

The sequencing sample was made of CD4+ T cells from blood, cultured in vitro. The source is a human donor who had recovered from COVID-19. V gene TRBV2 combines with J gene TRBJ2-3; D remains ambiguous. The CDR3 protein is CAGKVQASTDTQYF. As DNA, the CDR3 is TGTGCCGGGAAGGTTCAGGCTAGCACAGATACGCAGTATTTT.